What follows are 28 T cell receptor beta chains derived from one specimen sequenced in a study of shared clonotypes between healthy human individuals. TCRdb's table, derived via immunoSEQ multiplex PCR, lists solely in-frame clones and lacks some. The data contain 2,500,000 or so clones, 93% of them singletons. The source material was naive CD4+ T cells from PBMCs. Subset noted: CD45RA+ positively selected. The receptors were sampled from a man younger than 35 in good health. Some clones in this sample may be carry-over from other donors' samples.

The chain employs TRBV29-1 and TRBJ2-3; D is possibly TRBD2 (6 bases). Germline CDR1 and CDR2: SQVTM and ANQGSEA. The CDR3 is 13 amino acids. CDR3 protein: CTVAGRDTDTQYF. The CDR3 nucleotides are TGCACCGTGGCGGGGCGCGACACAGATACGCAGTATTTT.

This chain joins TRBV9 and TRBJ2-1; D gene ambiguous. There are 14 residues in the CDR3. The germline gives CDR1 SGDLS, CDR2 YYNGEE. Trimming took 0 bases from V and 8 from J, leaving 12 bases between them. CDR3 sequence (DNA): TGTGCCAGCAGCGTAGAGTCGGTCGGTTATGAGCAGTTCTTC. Translated, it gives CASSVESVGYEQFF.

This chain connects TRBV19 to TRBJ2-7; D is ambiguous. Germline V gives CDR1 LNHDA, CDR2 SQIVND (reference sequence). The CDR3 covers 14 residues. V was pared by 3 bases and J by 3 bases, with 12 bases between. CDR3 coding DNA: TGTGCCAGTAGTATTCGTGACTCCAGCTACGAGCAGTACTTC. This translates into CASSIRDSSYEQYF.

The rearrangement uses TRBV19 and TRBJ1-2; D remains ambiguous. This CDR3 comprises 17 residues. V lost 3 bases and J lost 5, with 22 bases in between. Germline-derived CDR1 and CDR2 are LNHDA and SQIVND (reference sequence). The CDR3 nucleotides read TGTGCCAGTAGTATGCTCGGCACGCCGAATGGACGGTATGGCTACACCTTC. Translated, it gives CASSMLGTPNGRYGYTF.

This chain links TRBV5-4 with TRBJ1-1; D perhaps matches TRBD1 (6 bases). The germline CDR1 and CDR2 sequences are SGHNT and YYREEE (reference sequence). The CDR3 has 16 residues. With 7 bases removed from V and 3 bases from J, the gap between germline ends came to 22 bases. This CDR3 is CASGPGTSQGYTEAFF. As DNA, the CDR3 is TGTGCCAGCGGCCCTGGGACCTCACAGGGTTACACTGAAGCTTTCTTT.

This chain connects TRBV18 to TRBJ2-7; D gene ambiguous. The CDR3 runs 15 residues. In germline, CDR1 is KGHSH, CDR2 LQKENI. V shed 1 base and J shed 5 bases, with 15 bases lying between them. The CDR3: CASSPLGDSLDEQYF. The CDR3 DNA follows: TGTGCCAGCTCACCACTTGGAGATTCGCTCGACGAGCAGTACTTC.

This clone has a handful of counts. The rearrangement links TRBV7-3 to TRBJ2-3; D might be TRBD1 (6 bases). The CDR3 runs to 14 residues. V lost 6 bases, J lost 5 bases, and 15 bases lay in between. Germline V gene sequence: CDR1 SGHTA, CDR2 FQGTGA. In DNA form, the CDR3 reads TGTGCCAGCAGTTGGACAGCGGAAGGAGATACGCAGTATTTT. Translating gives CASSWTAEGDTQYF.

Details on this clone: The same CDR3 is also encoded by other DNA sequences in this sample. This chain uses TRBV6-5 with TRBJ1-2; 11 bases are a match to TRBD1. Unmatched junction bases numbered 10, after V lost 6 bases and J lost 7 bases. The CDR3 is made up of 15 amino acids. CDR1 is MNHEY, CDR2 SVGAGI, per germline. The DNA for the CDR3 is TGTGCCAGCAGGGCACCCGGGACAGGGGGAGTTGGCTACACCTTC. It codes for CASRAPGTGGVGYTF.

This sequence joins TRBV6-1 and TRBJ1-2, with 9 bases that match TRBD1. This CDR3 has 15 residues. The J segment lost 3 bases and the V segment lost 0 bases, leaving 2 bases of the junction unmatched. Germline V lookup: CDR1 MNHNS, CDR2 SASEGT. The CDR3 sequence: CASSEAGQGYYGYTF. The CDR3 nucleotides are TGTGCCAGCAGTGAAGCAGGACAGGGGTACTATGGCTACACCTTC.

The genes are TRBV10-3 and TRBJ1-2; TRBD1 is a possible D gene (5 bases). The germline V and J ends were trimmed by 0 bases and 4 bases, with 15 bases remaining between them. The CDR3 extends over 16 amino acids. Germline V gene data show CDR1 as ENHRY and CDR2 as SYGVKD. CDR3: CAISESRGGEAYGYTF. CDR3 nucleotide sequence: TGTGCCATCAGTGAGTCGAGGGGTGGGGAGGCCTATGGCTACACCTTC.

This chain joins TRBV30 and TRBJ1-4; 8 bases agree with TRBD1. There are 15 residues in the CDR3. The germline gives CDR1 GTSNPN, CDR2 SVGIG (reference sequence). V gave up 3 bases and J gave up 7 bases; unmatched junction bases: 10. CDR3 sequence (DNA): TGTGCCTGGAGGGGGAGGACAGGGCTAGCTGAAAAACTGTTTTTT. Translating gives CAWRGRTGLAEKLFF.

This chain links TRBV6-5 with TRBJ2-7, with a possible D match to TRBD2 (5 bases). Germline V lookup: CDR1 MNHEY, CDR2 SVGAGI. Trimming cost V 4 bases and J 3 bases, with 10 bases left between them. There are 13 residues in the CDR3. DNA of the CDR3: TGTGCCAGCAGTTTCGGGGTCGGCTACGAGCAGTACTTC. It is translated as CASSFGVGYEQYF.

Points on this clone: Other DNA variants within this sample encode the same CDR3. V gene TRBV28 combines with J gene TRBJ2-5; D is ambiguous. From germline, CDR1 is MDHEN and CDR2 SYDVKM. CDR3 size: 11 residues. With 6 bases removed from V and 5 bases from J, the gap between germline ends came to 7 bases. The CDR3 reads CASSRRETQYF. In nucleotides, the CDR3 is TGTGCCAGCAGCCGCCGCGAGACCCAGTACTTC.

The gene calls are TRBV9 and TRBJ1-2, with TRBD1 matching over 7 bases. The CDR3 loop spans 14 amino acids. Looked up from germline, CDR1 is SGDLS and CDR2 is YYNGEE. The V and J ends lost 4 bases and 2 bases, in that order; junction bases with no gene match: 5. CDR3 bases: TGTGCCAGCAGCTTCCGGGACAGCAACTATGGCTACACCTTC. This translates into CASSFRDSNYGYTF.

The chain links TRBV29-1 to TRBJ1-4; no firm D call. The CDR3 extends over 14 amino acids. Trimming took 6 bases from V and 2 from J, leaving 13 bases between them. Germline-derived CDR1 and CDR2 are SQVTM and ANQGSEA. The CDR3 reads CSVQEGITNEKLFF. CDR3 nucleotides: TGCAGCGTCCAAGAGGGCATTACTAATGAAAAACTGTTTTTT. The full variable domain, rest sourced from reference TRBV29-1 and TRBJ1-4, is SAVISQKPSRDICQRGTSLTIQCQVDSQVTMMFWYRQQPGQSLTLIATANQGSEATYESGFVIDKFPISRPNLTFSTLTVSNMSPEDSSIYLCSVQEGITNEKLFFGSGTQLSVL.

The chain joins TRBV7-8 to TRBJ1-4; D ambiguous. There are 12 residues in the CDR3. The ends were cut back, 5 bases at V and 8 bases at J, with 9 bases in the middle. CDR1 SGHVS and CDR2 FQNEAQ come from the germline V gene. The DNA of the CDR3 is TGTGCCAGCAGCCCTGCGGGCGAAAAACTGTTTTTT. Translating it yields CASSPAGEKLFF.

V is TRBV15 and J is TRBJ2-7, with D perhaps being TRBD1 or TRBD2 (5 bases each). Trimming stripped 3 bases from V and 4 bases from J, with 10 bases between. This CDR3 is built from 13 residues. CDR1 and CDR2 (germline): LNHNV, YYDKDF (reference sequence). The CDR3: CATSRRGRYEQYF. The CDR3 nucleotides are TGTGCCACCAGCAGGAGGGGACGTTACGAGCAGTACTTC. The full variable domain, with the rest looked up from reference TRBV15 and TRBJ2-7, is DAMVIQNPRYQVTQFGKPVTLSCSQTLNHNVMYWYQQKSSQAPKLLFHYYDKDFNNEADTPDNFQSRRPNTSFCFLDIRSPGLGDTAMYLCATSRRGRYEQYFGPGTRLTVT.

The J gene is TRBJ2-1, the V gene TRBV5-1; TRBD1 is a possible D gene (5 bases). Trimming shortened V by 0 bases and J by 7 bases, and 8 bases separated the two germline ends. CDR1 and CDR2 (germline): SGHRS, YFSETQ. This CDR3 has 13 amino acids. This CDR3 is CASSLGRANEQFF. The CDR3 DNA is TGCGCCAGCAGCTTGGGCAGGGCGAATGAGCAGTTCTTC.

The chain joins TRBV6-5 to TRBJ1-1; 8 positions match TRBD1. Germline lookup yields CDR1 MNHEY and CDR2 SVGAGI. J gave up 1 base and V 4 bases, and 2 bases lay outside the gene matches. CDR3 length: 14 amino acids. CDR3 coding DNA: TGTGCCAGCAGTTCGGACAGGGAGAACACTGAAGCTTTCTTT. This translates into CASSSDRENTEAFF.

The J gene is TRBJ1-3, the V gene TRBV30; perhaps TRBD1 as D (5 bases). V was cut by 0 bases and J by 7 bases, with 16 bases left in between. This CDR3 contains 15 residues. Germline V gene data show CDR1 as GTSNPN and CDR2 as SVGIG (reference sequence). The CDR3 DNA reads as TGTGCCTGGAGTGTTTCGGGGACCGCGGGGAACACCATATATTTT. The encoded protein is CAWSVSGTAGNTIYF. Full variable domain (outside the CDR3, taken from reference TRBV30 and TRBJ1-3): SQTIHQWPATLVQPVGSPLSLECTVEGTSNPNLYWYRQAAGRGLQLLFYSVGIGQISSEVPQNLSASRPQDRQFILSSKKLLLSDSGFYLCAWSVSGTAGNTIYFGEGSWLTVV.

The chain links TRBV28 to TRBJ2-7; no clear D. The V and J ends lost 3 bases and 6 bases respectively, with 9 bases between them. Per germline, CDR1 MDHEN and CDR2 SYDVKM. The CDR3 has 12 residues. The CDR3 is CASSFSAGEQYF. CDR3 nucleotide sequence: TGTGCCAGCAGTTTCTCCGCTGGCGAGCAGTACTTC.

The chain couples TRBV9 to TRBJ2-3, with D possibly being TRBD2 (5 bases). The germline V gene encodes CDR1 SGDLS and CDR2 YYNGEE. The CDR3 extends over 15 amino acids. The ends were cut back, 0 bases at V and 4 bases at J, with 12 bases in the middle. The CDR3, as DNA: TGTGCCAGCAGCGTAGAGGGAGCCGGGGCAGATACGCAGTATTTT. Protein: CASSVEGAGADTQYF.

This clone was observed a few times. The same CDR3 is also encoded by other DNA sequences in this sample. This sequence joins TRBV9 and TRBJ1-3, with TRBD1 identical over 7 bases. The CDR3 runs to 15 residues. J gave up 4 bases and V 3 bases, and 7 bases lay outside the gene matches. Germline loops: CDR1 SGDLS, CDR2 YYNGEE. CDR3 nucleotide sequence: TGTGCCAGCAGCGCCGGGACAGCGGGAGGAAACACCATATATTTT. Protein sequence: CASSAGTAGGNTIYF.

The chain combines TRBV7-3 with TRBJ2-1; D gene unclear. The V gene's germline CDR1 is SGHTA and CDR2 FQGTGA. The V and J ends lost 2 bases and 10 bases respectively, with 12 bases between them. This CDR3 is 13 amino acids long. The CDR3 region is CASSLGEPREQFF. In DNA form, the CDR3 reads TGTGCCAGCAGCTTAGGAGAACCACGGGAGCAGTTCTTC.

There are a few counts of this clone. The chain has TRBV14 and TRBJ1-1; D not resolved. Trimming took off 8 bases at V and 4 bases at J, with 5 bases between the two ends. Germline lookup yields CDR1 SGHDN and CDR2 FVKESK. CDR3 length: 10 residues. The CDR3 spells CASQSTEAFF. In nucleotides, the CDR3 is TGTGCCAGCCAATCCACTGAAGCTTTCTTT.

This rearrangement joins TRBV25-1 to TRBJ1-5; perhaps TRBD1 as D (6 bases). Looked up from germline, CDR1 is MGHDK and CDR2 is SYGVNS. The V end lost 7 bases, the J end lost 1 base, and 20 bases lay between the germline ends. The CDR3 runs 17 residues. CDR3 residues: CASTVNPDSWSNQPQHF. The CDR3 bases are TGTGCCAGCACCGTCAACCCGGACAGTTGGAGCAATCAGCCCCAGCATTTT. Together with reference TRBV25-1 and TRBJ1-5, the CDR3 gives the full variable domain: EADIYQTPRYLVIGTGKKITLECSQTMGHDKMYWYQQDPGMELHLIHYSYGVNSTEKGDLSSESTVSRIRTEHFPLTLESARPSHTSQYLCASTVNPDSWSNQPQHFGDGTRLSIL.

This chain joins TRBV2 and TRBJ2-7; 7 bases match TRBD1. The CDR3 has 14 residues. J lost 3 bases, V lost 8 bases, and 10 bases had no gene match. Looked up from germline, CDR1 is SNHLY and CDR2 is FYNNEI. In nucleotides, the CDR3 is TGTGCCAGCGTTCCGGGACAGCGAATCTACGAGCAGTACTTC. This codes for CASVPGQRIYEQYF.

This sequence joins TRBV14 and TRBJ1-1, with D possibly being TRBD1 (6 bases). Germline lookup yields CDR1 SGHDN and CDR2 FVKESK. V was pared by 4 bases and J by 11 bases, with 17 bases between. This CDR3 has 13 residues. The DNA of the CDR3 is TGTGCCAGCAGCCGTGGGACATGGGAGGAGGCTTTCTTT. This sequence encodes CASSRGTWEEAFF.